The text below deals with one TCR beta chain. This clone was seen only once. There is no known antigen for this receptor. No much larger clone exists at a distance of one base, and base qualities are not known. The data are from a study of blood T cell repertoires in COVID-19 (dated by TCRdb to about 2020). Regarding the complete study: Samples covering the acute and convalescent phases of COVID-19 were provided by collaborators in the United States, Italy and Spain. The material from the prospective study consisted of cDNA or gDNA derived from T cells, B-cell-depleted T cells, or PBMCs. Deeply sampled blood TCRbeta repertoires from subjects exposed to, actively infected with, or recovered from COVID-19 were included in the dataset. The repertoires were made available in a free public database intended to serve as a resource for research on the immune response to SARS-CoV-2. The samples were drawn from the first 160 participants of the ongoing ImmuneRACE study and from roughly 1,300 subjects provided by 6 global collaborators. The sample metadata nearly always contained a de-identified subject ID, COVID-19 status, age in years and sex. HLA class I and class II types, where available, came from metadata supplied by the sample provider rather than from assay-based typing.

At the junction V is shortened by 2 bases and J by 0 bases, with 4 bases in between. CDR1 and CDR2 (KGHDR, SFDVKD) derive from the germline V gene. The cysteine opens and the phenylalanine closes a CDR3 of 14 amino acids. The sequence is cut down to CDR3 DNA, 42 bases in frame from base 1. Participants in the prospective study were aged 18 to 89 years, lived in 24 United States geographic areas, and enrolled through a virtual design. To assign participants to cohorts, the prospective study relied on clinical history that participants themselves reported in a screening survey and a study questionnaire. ImmuneRACE Cohort 3 recovered participants were defined by two consecutive negative NP/OP PCR tests, healthcare professional clearance, or symptom resolution. Mobile phlebotomists in the prospective study collected whole blood, serum and a nasopharyngeal or oropharyngeal swab from every participant. Over a roughly 2-month period, participants in the prospective study had the option of providing additional blood draws and questionnaires. Prospective study blood samples were shipped either frozen or at room temperature before DNA extraction.

Results the study describes overall, beyond this receptor: The quantity of clinical and demographic metadata differed by source and by participant and was supplied without curation.

The immunoSEQ Assay, a bias-controlled multiplex PCR, was used to amplify TCRbeta CDR3 regions from genomic DNA. Per the source publication's procedure: The number of nucleated cells in each sample was estimated by amplification of reference gene primers within the assay. Sequence reads were collapsed and filtered to measure the absolute abundance of every unique TCRbeta CDR3 rearrangement. For each sample, productive Simpson clonality was calculated as the square root of Simpson's diversity index over productive rearrangements. Entries here come from immuneACCESS through TCRdb and include only in-frame sequences with V and J called. Some clones fail to appear in such tables; in the studies checked, an unresolved V gene covers under half of the shortfall, and the cause of the remainder is unknown. V and J calls and clone size are those listed in that table; D and trimming were worked out from the DNA. The sample table holds about 300,000 clones, of which around 84% were seen once. The top ten hold 8% to 13% of the sample.

The sequence links TRBV24-1 to TRBJ1-5; no D gene can be assigned with confidence. The sequence was collected from a woman between 18 and 29 years old who had recovered from COVID-19. The sample consisted of PBMCs or T cells enriched from blood (not recorded which). The CDR3 protein: CATSDSHSNQPQHF. The nucleotide sequence reads as follows: TGTGCCACCAGTGATTCCCATAGCAATCAGCCCCAGCATTTT.